This T cell receptor (beta chain) was recovered during a study of PD-1 blockade in classical Hodgkin lymphoma. Details on this clone: The junction does not match germline at one end; this may be a read error.

CDR1 and CDR2 from the germline V gene are SGHDT and YYEEEE. The CDR3 covers 15 residues. Assay used: immunoSEQ multiplex PCR; TCRdb lists only in-frame clones, some missing. The sample has some 5,400 clones, 86% seen once; the top ten hold 20% to 25%. Specified time point: newly diagnosed, previously untreated cHL patient sample. CD8+ T cells were isolated from thawed PBMCs by magnetic negative selection. Serving as comparison were PBMCs from newly diagnosed, untreated classical Hodgkin lymphoma, which were sequenced alongside the relapsed/refractory trial patients. The specimen sequenced was CD8+ T cells from blood. The receptor's source is a human donor with classical Hodgkin lymphoma. V and J are TRBV5-6 and TRBJ2-7; TRBD2 agrees at 8 bases. The CDR3 spells CASTLGYGGGYEQYF. As DNA, the CDR3 is TGTGCCAGCACCTTGGGGTACGGGGGGGGCTACGAGCAGTACTTC.